The rows below give T cell receptor beta chains drawn from one sample of a study of blood T cell repertoires in COVID-19. The assay was immunoSEQ multiplex PCR, and TCRdb's table has in-frame clones only and misses some. Found here are 200,000 to 250,000 clones, about 90% of them singletons; the top ten hold 0.87%. Sequencing was done on a sample of PBMCs or T cells enriched from blood (not recorded which). The receptors were sampled from a man between 50 and 59 years old who had been exposed to COVID-19. Both conserved end residues are part of each CDR3. D genes are given only for firm matches. Not all rows give a size; the values are once, few, many and, for expanded clones, a class.

clone size	D gene	V gene	J gene	CDR3 DNA	CDR3 protein
NA	NA	TRBV19	TRBJ1-5	TGTGCCAGTAGTATAGATCAGGAGAGGGATCAGCCCCAGCATTTT	CASSIDQERDQPQHF
NA	NA	TRBV7-3	TRBJ1-1	TGTGCCAGCAGCTTACGGGGTGGGGACACTGAAGCTTTCTTT	CASSLRGGDTEAFF
NA	TRBD1	TRBV4-1	TRBJ2-1	TGCGCCAGCAGCCGACAGGGGGTTCTGCAGTTCTTC	CASSRQGVLQFF
NA	TRBD1	TRBV5-1	TRBJ2-2	TGCGCCAGCAGCTTGGGACAGGGTCCGGGCACCGGGGAGCTGTTTTTT	CASSLGQGPGTGELFF
NA	TRBD1	TRBV18	TRBJ1-6	TGTGCCAGCTCACCTAGTGTGCAGGGGGTTTTCGGTTCACCCCTCCACTTT	CASSPSVQGVFGSPLHF
NA	TRBD1	TRBV2	TRBJ1-1	TGTGCCAGCAGTGATTGGGGACAGGGGTGGCAAGCTTTCTTT	CASSDWGQGWQAFF
few	NA	TRBV6-5	TRBJ1-5	TGTGCCAGCAGCCCCGACAGTTTTCAGCCCCAGCATTTT	CASSPDSFQPQHF
NA	NA	TRBV7-3	TRBJ2-1	TGTGCCAGCAGCCCAGAAGACATGGATGAGCAGTTCTTC	CASSPEDMDEQFF
NA	TRBD1	TRBV18	TRBJ1-2	TGTGCCAGCTCACCGGTCGGACAGGGCGATGGCTACACCTTC	CASSPVGQGDGYTF
NA	NA	TRBV27	TRBJ2-2	TGTGCCAGCAGTTTAAACTATGCGAACACCGGGGAGCTGTTTTTT	CASSLNYANTGELFF
NA	TRBD1	TRBV3-1/TRBV3-2	TRBJ1-2	TGTGCCAGCAGCCAAGAAGGCGGGGGACAGGGCCTGGGTGGCTACACCTTC	CASSQEGGGQGLGGYTF
NA	TRBD2	TRBV5-1	TRBJ2-5	TGCGCCAGCAGCTTGGGCCTAGCGGTAATCCAAGAGACCCAGTACTTC	CASSLGLAVIQETQYF
NA	TRBD1	TRBV2	TRBJ1-5	TGTGCCAGCAGTCCCACAGGGGGCTTTCAGCCCCAGCATTTT	CASSPTGGFQPQHF
NA	NA	TRBV27	TRBJ2-2	TGTGCCAGCAGTTTATTAGGGAGCACCGGGGAGCTGTTTTTT	CASSLLGSTGELFF
NA	TRBD1	TRBV7-9	TRBJ1-2	TGTGCCAGCACCTTCAGTACAGGGGAAATAAGCTACACCTTC	CASTFSTGEISYTF
NA	TRBD1	TRBV3-1/TRBV3-2	TRBJ1-1	TGTGCCAGCAGCCCTGGGGACAGGGCCACTGAAGCTTTCTTT	CASSPGDRATEAFF
NA	NA	TRBV23-1	TRBJ2-7	TGCGCCAGCAGAACTCACAGGGACCTTAGCTCCTACGAGCAGTACTTC	CASRTHRDLSSYEQYF
NA	TRBD2	TRBV19	TRBJ2-1	TGTGCCAGTAGTATGACATTGGGCGGGAGTTCGGATGAGCAGTTCTTC	CASSMTLGGSSDEQFF
NA	TRBD1	TRBV19	TRBJ1-1	TGTGCCAGTAGTATGGGGGACAGGCCCAACACTGAAGCTTTCTTT	CASSMGDRPNTEAFF
NA	TRBD1	TRBV4-1	TRBJ1-5	TGCGCCAGCAGCCAAGAGACAGGGGATATGGCCCAGCATTTT	CASSQETGDMAQHF
NA	NA	TRBV5-8	TRBJ2-3	TGTGCCAGCAGCCCCATGCGGGGGAGGGGACACCACGATACGCAGTATTTT	CASSPMRGRGHHDTQYF
NA	TRBD2	TRBV6-6	TRBJ2-1	TGTGCCAGCAGTCAGCGGGAGGCATCCTACAATGAGCAGTTCTTC	CASSQREASYNEQFF
once	NA	TRBV9	TRBJ2-3	TGTGTCAGCAGCGTCCGTACAGATACGCAGTATTTT	CVSSVRTDTQYF
NA	NA	TRBV18	TRBJ1-1	TGTGCCAGCTCACCCAGGTGGATAGACACTGAAGCTTTCTTT	CASSPRWIDTEAFF
NA	NA	TRBV5-1	TRBJ2-1	TGCGCCAGCAGTGGGGCGGGGCCCCTTAATGAGCAGTTCTTC	CASSGAGPLNEQFF
NA	NA	TRBV5-1	TRBJ1-1	TGCGCCAGCAGCCTCACATCCATCATGAACACTGAAGCTTTCTTT	CASSLTSIMNTEAFF
NA	NA	TRBV5-4	TRBJ2-5	TGTGCCAGCAGCTTGCCAGGTGGAGGACGAGAGACCCAGTACTTC	CASSLPGGGRETQYF
NA	TRBD1	TRBV28	TRBJ2-3	TGTGCCAGCAGTCAGGGACAGAGTCCTCCAGCGCAGTATTTT	CASSQGQSPPAQYF
NA	TRBD1	TRBV4-1	TRBJ1-6	TGCGCCAGCAGCCAATTTAAAGGGACAGGGGGCGGAAATTCACCCCTCCACTTT	CASSQFKGTGGGNSPLHF
once	TRBD1	TRBV5-1	TRBJ1-3	TGCGCCAGCAGCTTGGGCGTAGGGGGCAGCTCTGGAAACACCATATATTTT	CASSLGVGGSSGNTIYF
NA	NA	TRBV28	TRBJ1-2	TGTGCCACCAGACAGATCTATGGCTACACCTTC	CATRQIYGYTF